The TCR beta chain under discussion was sequenced for a study of tumor and adjacent non-tumor tissue in lung cancer (dated by TCRdb to 2016 to 2019). Study-level background: Of the cohort, around eleven patients had adenocarcinoma, 2 had squamous cell carcinoma and 1 had small cell lung cancer. The roughly 15 patients were aged about 30 to 76 years, included about ten men and 5 women, and had TNM stage I to III disease. Sequencing produced 130,000,000 or so productive TCRbeta reads in total, an average of about 3.8 million reads per sample. Bulk TCRbeta repertoires were compared between lung tumor tissue and matched distant non-tumor lung tissue obtained from around 14 lung cancer patients. For each patient, one tumor sample and one normal lung sample were taken, giving approximately 29 paired specimens that underwent TCRbeta CDR3 sequencing. Broader findings and caveats from the paper: The methods do not name the sequencing platform or mention unique molecular identifiers. Tumor tissue showed significantly higher TCR diversity (inverse Simpson) than normal lung tissue, at roughly 390 vs 170 (P = 0.0075, Mann-Whitney U test). Only about 15 patients were in the cohort, and the authors stated that larger samples and more detailed clinical data are needed. A significantly larger cumulative share of the repertoire was made up by the top 100 clones in normal lung than in tumor tissue. TCR diversity was significantly higher in younger patients, and higher tumor TCR diversity was associated with shorter overall and disease-free survival. Peripheral blood was not sequenced, so blood TCRbeta repertoires were not examined in the lung cancer patients of the study.

The CDR3 contains 14 residues, cysteine and phenylalanine counted. Just the 42-base CDR3 DNA is kept, in frame starting at base 1. Based on the germline V gene, the CDR1 and CDR2 sequences are MNHEY and SVGAGI. For this chain, trimming is 5 bases at the V end and 11 bases at the J end, and the number of junction bases without a gene match is 14. Details on this clonotype: It lacks a known antigen. One base away there is no much larger clone; base qualities are not given.

Bulk unsorted tissue served as the source for RNA extraction, and RNA quality was assessed using a NanoDrop ND-1000 and an Agilent 2100. Normal lung samples were distant non-tumor tissue taken more than 3 cm from the tumor edge. Donors were newly diagnosed lung cancer patients admitted for thoracic surgery in China between August and November 2014, without prior chemotherapy. Patients who had received previous radiotherapy or chemotherapy, or who had another concurrent cancer, were excluded from the study. Surgical tissue pieces of about 1-2.1 cm3 were preserved in RNAlater solution and stored at -80 °C until use. Libraries were prepared through multiplex PCR. Instrument used: Illumina HiSeq 2500. TCRbeta libraries were built by three rounds of nested PCR using primers (Table S4), following protocols modified from ARM-PCR. Before sequencing, PCR products of 200-500 bp were excised from the gel and purified with the QIAquick gel extraction kit. The study's own analysis went as follows. Reads were cleaned with Trimmomatic, merged with FLASH into complete CDR3 sequences, and assigned to V(D)J germline segments with MiTCR. Clonal diversity was computed as the inverse Simpson's index with VDJtools. In-frame sequences without a premature stop codon were defined as productive reads. The raw public data were reprocessed by TCRdb itself: fastp quality trimming at Q25, MiXCR clonotype calling, in-frame beta chains only. Rows matching on CDR3 protein sequence are summarized as one entry with the most common DNA and genes. Here the V and J calls rest on TCRdb's processing, not on the authors' analysis. Recorded for this sample are about 77,000 distinct CDR3 sequences; just over 75% of them occurred a single time. The top ten clonotypes cover almost 40% of the sample.

This receptor was obtained from a man aged 65-85 years with non-small cell lung cancer. The receptor chain draws on TRBV6-5 and TRBJ1-2, with 7 bases matching TRBD1. Sequencing was carried out using distant non-tumor lung tissue. DNA sequence: TGTGCCAGCAGTAGTGGACAGGTGATGAGAGGTTACACCTTC. It is translated as CASSSGQVMRGYTF.